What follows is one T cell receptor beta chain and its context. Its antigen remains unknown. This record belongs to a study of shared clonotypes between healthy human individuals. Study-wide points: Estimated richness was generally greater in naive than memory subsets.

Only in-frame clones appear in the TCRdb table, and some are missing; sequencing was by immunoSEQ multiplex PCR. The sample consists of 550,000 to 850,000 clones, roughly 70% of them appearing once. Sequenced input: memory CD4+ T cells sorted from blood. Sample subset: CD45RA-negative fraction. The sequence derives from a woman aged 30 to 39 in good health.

CDR3 nucleotides: TGTGCCAGCAGTTACCGACTAGGCGGGGATTGGGAGCAGTACTTC. It specifies CASSYRLGGDWEQYF. The V gene is TRBV28, the J gene TRBJ2-7; maybe TRBD2 (6 bases). Looked up from germline, CDR1 is MDHEN and CDR2 is SYDVKM. Trimming pared 4 bases from V and 7 bases from J, leaving 20 bases between. The CDR3 covers 15 residues.